These 32 T cell receptor beta chains came from one sample sequenced in a study of vaccination and CD4 T cells after COVID-19. These receptors are not linked to any known antigen. Sample treatment: roughly 11-day PBMC culture with coronavirus spike peptide pools or control peptides (ViraFEST assay). Cultured CD4+ T cells had their DNA profiled by the Oncomine TCR Beta short-read assay. TCRdb ran MiXCR on the PCR reads and lists one entry per CDR3 protein. The table records 15,000 to 20,000 distinct CDR3 sequences, about half of them present only once. Specimen: CD4+ T cells from blood, cultured in vitro. The origin of the receptors is a human donor who had recovered from COVID-19.

This clonotype was recorded a few times. The chain employs TRBV20-1 and TRBJ1-4; D is perhaps TRBD1 (6 bases). Germline values: CDR1 DFQATT, CDR2 SNEGSKA (reference sequence). This CDR3 region has 13 residues. V lost 3 bases and J 7 bases, leaving 12 bases between the germline ends. The CDR3 region has the DNA TGCAGTGCTAGGTTTACAGGGACTGAAAAACTGTTTTTT. Its translation: CSARFTGTEKLFF.

This clonotype has just a few counts. The chain has TRBV7-9 and TRBJ2-3, with TRBD2 matching over 10 bases. V lost 2 bases and J lost 4; bases outside the gene matches: 3. Looked up from germline, CDR1 is SEHNR and CDR2 is FQNEAQ (reference sequence). The length of the CDR3 is 15 residues. As DNA, the CDR3 is TGTGCCAGCAGCTTACCTAGCGGGGGAGCAGATACGCAGTATTTT. Translating it yields CASSLPSGGADTQYF.

The chain has TRBV5-4 and TRBJ1-1, with 7 bases identical to TRBD1. Germline assignment: CDR1 SGHNT and CDR2 YYREEE (reference sequence). J lost 2 bases, V lost 0 bases, and 4 bases had no gene match. The length of the CDR3 is 15 residues. The CDR3 spells CASSLDDRVNTEAFF. Written as DNA, the CDR3 is TGTGCCAGCAGCTTGGACGACAGGGTAAACACTGAAGCTTTCTTT.

The chain links TRBV20-1 to TRBJ2-3; D is perhaps TRBD1 (8 bases). The germline V and J ends were trimmed by 6 bases and 4 bases, with 23 bases remaining between them. Per the germline V gene, CDR1 is DFQATT and CDR2 is SNEGSKA (reference sequence). CDR3 length: 16 amino acids. In DNA, the CDR3 is TGCAGTGCCCGTACTCCCACAGGGGGGGTGTCAGATACGCAGTATTTT. Amino acids: CSARTPTGGVSDTQYF.

This sequence joins TRBV7-2 and TRBJ2-2; 10 bases align to TRBD2. Germline loops: CDR1 SGHTA, CDR2 FQGNSA. Losses at the gene ends were 5 bases for V and 9 bases for J; bases not matched to a gene: 6. The CDR3 totals 14 residues. The CDR3 protein is CASSPRTSGWELFF. The CDR3 nucleotides are TGTGCCAGCAGCCCTCGGACTAGCGGCTGGGAGCTGTTTTTT.

This chain uses TRBV30 with TRBJ2-5, with 11 bases identical to TRBD2. This CDR3 contains 16 residues. Trimming at V came to 0 bases and at J to 2 bases, leaving 5 bases not matched to a gene. CDR1 and CDR2 from the germline V gene are GTSNPN and SVGIG (reference sequence). The CDR3 DNA sequence: TGTGCCTGGAGTGTACTAGCTAGCGGGGGGCAAGAGACCCAGTACTTC. Encoded protein: CAWSVLASGGQETQYF.

The rearrangement joins TRBV19 to TRBJ2-7; 7 bases line up with TRBD1. Looked up from germline, CDR1 is LNHDA and CDR2 is SQIVND (reference sequence). The trim removed 6 bases at V and 4 bases at J, leaving 6 bases unmatched. The CDR3 contains 13 residues. CDR3 in DNA: TGTGCCAGTAGCCTCGACAGGGCATACGAGCAGTACTTC. Residues: CASSLDRAYEQYF.

This sequence joins TRBV29-1 and TRBJ1-2, with 7 bases aligning to TRBD1. V lost 6 bases to trimming and J lost 7 bases; unmatched junction nucleotides: 14. CDR3 length: 14 residues. Germline V gives CDR1 SQVTM, CDR2 ANQGSEA. In DNA form, the CDR3 reads TGCAGCGTCGACAGGGCCTCCGAATGGGGTGGCTACACCTTC. It yields the protein CSVDRASEWGGYTF.

This chain links TRBV7-2 with TRBJ1-5; D perhaps matches TRBD1 (5 bases). CDR3 length: 18 amino acids. Germline CDR1 reads SGHTA; CDR2 reads FQGNSA. V lost 2 bases, J lost 7 bases, and 24 bases lay in between. The CDR3 is CASSLTARGGTKRQPQHF. CDR3 bases: TGTGCCAGCAGCTTAACTGCGCGTGGGGGTACGAAAAGGCAGCCCCAGCATTTT.

The V and J genes are TRBV20-1 and TRBJ2-7; 11 bases are a match to TRBD2. The CDR3 is 13 residues long. Germline trimming cut 3 bases from V and 3 bases from J; bases unmatched to any gene: 1. Germline assignment: CDR1 DFQATT and CDR2 SNEGSKA (reference sequence). DNA of the CDR3: TGCAGTGCTAGTCTAGCGGGGGGCTACGAGCAGTACTTC. It is translated as CSASLAGGYEQYF.

The chain is built from TRBV7-2 and TRBJ2-5; D possibly corresponds to TRBD2 (6 bases). Per germline, CDR1 SGHTA and CDR2 FQGNSA. The CDR3 covers 20 residues. Trimming took 1 base from V and 1 from J, leaving 25 bases between them. This CDR3 reads CASSLVRGGALARSQETQYF. The CDR3 DNA follows: TGTGCCAGCAGCTTAGTCCGAGGAGGGGCACTAGCTAGGTCCCAAGAGACCCAGTACTTC.

The gene calls are TRBV18 and TRBJ1-2; a possible D gene is TRBD1 (5 bases). The germline V and J ends were trimmed by 3 bases and 3 bases, with 14 bases remaining between them. The CDR3 spans 15 residues. Germline V gene sequence: CDR1 KGHSH, CDR2 LQKENI. The CDR3 DNA reads as TGTGCCAGCTCACCGGAGATGAGGGACCACTATGGCTACACCTTC. It yields the protein CASSPEMRDHYGYTF. Supplemented by reference TRBV18 and TRBJ1-2, the full variable domain reads NAGVMQNPRHLVRRRGQEARLRCSPMKGHSHVYWYRQLPEEGLKFMVYLQKENIIDESGMPKERFSAEFPKEGPSILRIQQVVRGDSAAYFCASSPEMRDHYGYTFGSGTRLTVV.

This clonotype was seen a handful of times. The CDR3 DNA sequence: TGTGCCAGCAGTAAACAGGGTATTCCACCCCTCCACTTT. Its protein product is CASSKQGIPPLHF. The chain is built from TRBV6-1 and TRBJ1-6, with a tentative D call TRBD1 (6 bases). The CDR3 consists of 13 residues. The V end lost 5 bases, the J end lost 11 bases, and 13 bases lay between the germline ends. Per the germline V gene, CDR1 is MNHNS and CDR2 is SASEGT.

V is TRBV12-3 or TRBV12-4 and J is TRBJ1-2; possible D gene TRBD1, 5 bases. Trimming took 6 bases from V and 4 from J, leaving 12 bases between them. The CDR3 loop spans 13 amino acids. In nucleotides, the CDR3 is TGTGCCAGCAGGCCCGACAGAGCCTATGGCTACACCTTC. This encodes CASRPDRAYGYTF.

J is TRBJ1-2 and V is TRBV27, with 11 nucleotides matching TRBD1. The CDR3 contains 14 residues. Germline values: CDR1 MNHEY, CDR2 SMNVEV (reference sequence). The V gene end was trimmed by 3 bases and the J gene end by 6 bases; junction bases not matched to a gene: 3. Here the CDR3 reads CASSFGTGGNGYTF. The CDR3 DNA follows: TGTGCCAGCAGTTTTGGGACAGGGGGGAATGGCTACACCTTC.

There are a few counts of this clonotype. This chain joins TRBV19 and TRBJ2-6; D possibly corresponds to TRBD1 (6 bases). V lost 6 bases and J 0 bases, leaving 9 bases between the germline ends. Germline V gene lookup returns CDR1 LNHDA and CDR2 SQIVND (reference sequence). The CDR3 is 15 residues long. DNA of the CDR3: TGTGCCAGTAGCGTAGGGGGCTCTGGGGCCAACGTCCTGACTTTC. It codes for CASSVGGSGANVLTF.

In DNA form, the CDR3 reads TGTGCCAGTAGTATGGGAGACCGTAACTATGGCTACACCTTC. This encodes CASSMGDRNYGYTF. This chain connects TRBV19 to TRBJ1-2, with D uncertain. The CDR3 covers 14 residues. Germline V gives CDR1 LNHDA, CDR2 SQIVND (reference sequence). V was trimmed by 3 bases and J by 1 base, leaving 9 bases between them.

This chain joins TRBV20-1 and TRBJ2-7; D is ambiguous. Germline CDR1 DFQATT, CDR2 SNEGSKA (reference sequence). Trimming left V 0 bases short and J 1 base short, with 13 bases between. CDR3 size: 15 residues. CDR3 sequence: CSARDPAVGSYEQYF. The CDR3 bases are TGCAGTGCTAGAGATCCCGCGGTGGGTTCCTACGAGCAGTACTTC.

The chain uses TRBV20-1 and TRBJ2-7, with D maybe TRBD1 (6 bases). V dropped 6 bases and J dropped 3 bases, with 12 bases sitting between them. CDR1 DFQATT and CDR2 SNEGSKA come from the germline V gene (reference sequence). The CDR3 spans 12 residues. The CDR3 coding sequence is TGCAGTGCCCCAGGGGACGACTACGAGCAGTACTTC. It encodes CSAPGDDYEQYF.

The V and J genes are TRBV7-3 and TRBJ2-3; a possible D gene is TRBD2 (6 bases). The V gene's germline CDR1 is SGHTA and CDR2 FQGTGA. V lost 4 bases and J lost 1, with 12 bases in between. This CDR3 comprises 15 residues. The CDR3 protein is CASSSGGRGTDTQYF. The CDR3 DNA is TGTGCCAGCAGCTCCGGAGGGCGGGGCACAGATACGCAGTATTTT.

The V and J genes are TRBV7-9 and TRBJ2-1; D is uncertain. The CDR3 is made up of 17 amino acids. The germline V gene has CDR1 SEHNR and CDR2 FQNEAQ (reference sequence). The V end lost 0 bases, the J end lost 7 bases, and 19 bases lay between the germline ends. In nucleotides, the CDR3 is TGTGCCAGCAGCTTAGCGTCTGTAACTTACTCTCTTAATGAGCAGTTCTTC. Translated: CASSLASVTYSLNEQFF.

The chain recombines TRBV7-9 with TRBJ1-6, with 7 bases matching TRBD1. Germline V gene data show CDR1 as SEHNR and CDR2 as FQNEAQ (reference sequence). V lost 4 bases and J lost 7; bases outside the gene matches: 7. CDR3 length: 15 residues. CDR3 in amino acids: CASSWGQPANSPLHF. As DNA, the CDR3 is TGTGCCAGCAGCTGGGGACAGCCGGCCAATTCACCCCTCCACTTT.

This clonotype was seen just once. The chain employs TRBV30 and TRBJ1-1; 9 bases agree with TRBD1. Unmatched junction bases numbered 17, after V lost 3 bases and J lost 3 bases. CDR1 GTSNPN and CDR2 SVGIG come from the germline V gene (reference sequence). The CDR3 runs to 18 residues. In DNA form, the CDR3 reads TGTGCCTGGAGCCCGGCACAGGGGGCGCGGTGGGGATACACTGAAGCTTTCTTT. Translating gives CAWSPAQGARWGYTEAFF. Full variable domain (outside the CDR3, taken from reference TRBV30 and TRBJ1-1): SQTIHQWPATLVQPVGSPLSLECTVEGTSNPNLYWYRQAAGRGLQLLFYSVGIGQISSEVPQNLSASRPQDRQFILSSKKLLLSDSGFYLCAWSPAQGARWGYTEAFFGQGTRLTVV.

In this sample, this clonotype turned up a few times. This chain uses TRBV9 with TRBJ1-2; D unresolved. Trimming took off 3 bases at V and 1 base at J, with 16 bases between the two ends. Germline V lookup: CDR1 SGDLS, CDR2 YYNGEE. CDR3 length: 16 residues. As DNA, the CDR3 is TGTGCCAGCAGCGGGCCATTGGCAGGATATAACTATGGCTACACCTTC. The encoded protein is CASSGPLAGYNYGYTF.

The chain is built from TRBV18 and TRBJ2-7; 7 bases are shared with TRBD1. Germline CDR1 KGHSH, CDR2 LQKENI. The CDR3 runs 14 residues. J lost 4 bases, V lost 3 bases, and 6 bases had no gene match. The CDR3 loop is CASSPVDRRYEQYF. The CDR3 DNA reads TGTGCCAGCTCACCGGTGGACAGGAGATACGAGCAGTACTTC.

The chain carries TRBV30 and TRBJ1-6; perhaps TRBD1 as D (5 bases). The CDR3 extends over 13 amino acids. Germline CDR1 and CDR2: GTSNPN and SVGIG (reference sequence). The V end lost 3 bases, the J end lost 7 bases, and 10 bases lay between the germline ends. CDR3 sequence reads: CAWRGRINSPLHF. DNA of the CDR3: TGTGCCTGGAGGGGGCGGATCAATTCACCCCTCCACTTT.

This clonotype occurred a few times. V is TRBV19 and J is TRBJ1-2; 9 bases map to TRBD1. With 2 bases clipped from V and 8 bases from J, the junction kept 3 bases outside the gene matches. Per the germline V gene, CDR1 is LNHDA and CDR2 is SQIVND (reference sequence). The CDR3 is 13 residues long. The CDR3 DNA follows: TGTGCCAGTAGTATAAGGACAGGGGACGGCTACACCTTC. Its translation: CASSIRTGDGYTF.

This chain uses TRBV15 with TRBJ1-2; 7 bases are a match to TRBD1. CDR1 is LNHNV and CDR2 is YYDKDF in the germline V gene (reference sequence). This CDR3 comprises 14 residues. V lost 3 bases and J lost 5; bases outside the gene matches: 6. Here the CDR3 reads CATSRGQSFYGYTF. The CDR3 DNA reads TGTGCCACCAGCAGGGGACAGTCTTTTTATGGCTACACCTTC.

The genes are TRBV5-1 and TRBJ2-7, with 10 bases identical to TRBD1. Germline CDR1 reads SGHRS; CDR2 reads YFSETQ. The CDR3 has 14 residues. The V and J ends lost 4 bases and 2 bases, in that order; junction bases with no gene match: 3. This chain's CDR3 is CASSQDRGAYEQYF. CDR3 nucleotides: TGCGCCAGCAGCCAGGACAGGGGGGCCTACGAGCAGTACTTC. The full variable domain, completed using reference TRBV5-1 and TRBJ2-7, is KAGVTQTPRYLIKTRGQQVTLSCSPISGHRSVSWYQQTPGQGLQFLFEYFSETQRNKGNFPGRFSGRQFSNSRSEMNVSTLELGDSALYLCASSQDRGAYEQYFGPGTRLTVT.

The chain is built from TRBV19 and TRBJ2-7; TRBD1 matches 7 bases. Germline-derived CDR1 and CDR2 are LNHDA and SQIVND (reference sequence). The CDR3 sequence is 15 residues long. V shed 3 bases, J shed 3 bases, and the junction held 8 bases outside the gene matches. CDR3 bases: TGTGCCAGTAGTATTTTAGGGGGCCCGAGCTACGAGCAGTACTTC. Encoded protein: CASSILGGPSYEQYF.

The chain is built from TRBV24-1 and TRBJ2-1; TRBD2 matches 9 bases. The CDR3 has 16 amino acids. CDR1 is KGHDR and CDR2 is SFDVKD in the germline V gene. J gave up 9 bases and V 0 bases, and 8 bases lay outside the gene matches. DNA for the CDR3: TGTGCCACCAGTGATTTGGCCAGCGGGAGGTTGGGTGAGCAGTTCTTC. Translating it yields CATSDLASGRLGEQFF.

The rearrangement links TRBV6-1 to TRBJ2-1, with D possibly being TRBD2 (6 bases). Germline V gene sequence: CDR1 MNHNS, CDR2 SASEGT. The V and J ends lost 11 bases and 8 bases respectively, with 22 bases between them. The CDR3 covers 14 residues. The chain's CDR3 is CAGGSGPRPDEQFF. The CDR3 DNA is TGTGCCGGGGGGAGTGGCCCGAGGCCGGATGAGCAGTTCTTC.